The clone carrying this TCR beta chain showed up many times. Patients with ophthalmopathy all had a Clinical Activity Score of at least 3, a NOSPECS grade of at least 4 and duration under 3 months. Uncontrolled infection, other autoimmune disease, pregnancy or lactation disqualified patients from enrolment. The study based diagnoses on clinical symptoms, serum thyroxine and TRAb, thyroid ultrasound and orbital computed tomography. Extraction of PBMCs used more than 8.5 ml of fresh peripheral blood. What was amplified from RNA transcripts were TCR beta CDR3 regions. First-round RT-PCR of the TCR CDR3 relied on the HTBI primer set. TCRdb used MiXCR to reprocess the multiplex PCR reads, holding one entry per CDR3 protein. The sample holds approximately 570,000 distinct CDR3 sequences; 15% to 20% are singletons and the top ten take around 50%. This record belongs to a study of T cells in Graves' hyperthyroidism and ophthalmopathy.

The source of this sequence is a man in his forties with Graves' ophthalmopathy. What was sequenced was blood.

DNA for the CDR3: TGTGCCAGCAGTTTAAGGGGGTCCCGGGATACGCAGTATTTT. Encoded protein: CASSLRGSRDTQYF. V is TRBV27 and J is TRBJ2-3; D is possibly TRBD1 (6 bases). The CDR3 is made up of 14 amino acids. Trimming shortened V by 2 bases and J by 6 bases, and 12 bases separated the two germline ends. Germline assignment: CDR1 MNHEY and CDR2 SMNVEV (reference sequence).